These 27 T cell receptor beta chains were sequenced from one sample in a study of T cells in tumors after PD-1 blockade. Data came from immunoSEQ multiplex PCR; TCRdb stores just in-frame clones and leaves some out. The top ten hold over 15% of the sample, which has 45,000 to 60,000 clones, 75% to 85% seen once. This specimen was PBMCs, taken before anti-PD-1 treatment. Receptors originate from a human donor with basal cell carcinoma.

V usage is TRBV6-6 and J usage is TRBJ1-1; a weak D match, TRBD1 (6 bases). V lost 2 bases, J lost 2 bases, and 9 bases lay in between. The CDR3 is 14 residues long. Germline V gives CDR1 MNHNY, CDR2 SVGAGI (reference sequence). The CDR3 here is CASSYGTLNTEAFF. The CDR3 DNA sequence: TGTGCCAGCAGTTACGGGACACTTAACACTGAAGCTTTCTTT.

The chain combines TRBV7-9 with TRBJ2-4; tentative D call: TRBD1 (6 bases). CDR3 size: 17 residues. Trimming cost V 0 bases and J 2 bases, with 14 bases left between them. Looked up from germline, CDR1 is SEHNR and CDR2 is FQNEAQ (reference sequence). CDR3: CASSLAEQGKPKNIQYF. As DNA, the CDR3 is TGTGCCAGCAGCTTAGCGGAACAGGGCAAACCCAAAAACATTCAGTACTTC.

The V call is TRBV7-8, the J call TRBJ1-2; maybe TRBD1 (5 bases). The CDR3 length is 20 residues. V lost 5 bases, J lost 4 bases, and 32 bases lay in between. Looked up from germline, CDR1 is SGHVS and CDR2 is FQNEAQ. The CDR3 is CASSPRPSGGAGRVSYGYTF. The CDR3 nucleotides read TGTGCCAGCAGCCCGAGACCATCCGGCGGAGCAGGGAGAGTGAGCTATGGCTACACCTTC.

This clone has only one observation. The CDR3 is CATSDLQRSIYEQYF. The CDR3 DNA reads TGTGCCACCAGTGATTTGCAGCGGAGCATTTACGAGCAGTACTTC. This chain connects TRBV24-1 to TRBJ2-7, with D tentatively TRBD2 (5 bases). The CDR3 consists of 15 residues. In germline, CDR1 is KGHDR, CDR2 SFDVKD. V lost 0 bases, J lost 4 bases, and 12 bases lay in between.

V usage is TRBV19 and J usage is TRBJ1-5; no reliable D call. Per the germline V gene, CDR1 is LNHDA and CDR2 is SQIVND (reference sequence). The CDR3 consists of 12 residues. With 4 bases removed from V and 7 bases from J, the gap between germline ends came to 8 bases. As DNA, the CDR3 is TGTGCCAGTAGTAAGGAGAGCCAGCCCCAGCATTTT. It codes for CASSKESQPQHF.

The V gene is TRBV9, the J gene TRBJ1-2; D is unresolved. The CDR3 length is 16 residues. Germline V gene sequence: CDR1 SGDLS, CDR2 YYNGEE. Trimming took off 3 bases at V and 2 bases at J, with 17 bases between the two ends. CDR3 sequence: CASSGESIWSNYGYTF. The CDR3 DNA reads TGTGCCAGCAGCGGAGAGTCGATTTGGTCAAACTATGGCTACACCTTC.

This clone occurred a few times. The V gene is TRBV28, the J gene TRBJ2-5; 12 bases match TRBD1. This CDR3 has 16 amino acids. The V gene end was trimmed by 5 bases and the J gene end by 5 bases; junction bases not matched to a gene: 9. Germline CDR1 reads MDHEN; CDR2 reads SYDVKM. CDR3 in DNA: TGTGCCAGCAGTCCGGGGACAGGGGGCGTGATGGAGACCCAGTACTTC. Translated, it gives CASSPGTGGVMETQYF.

The chain recombines TRBV27 with TRBJ2-1, with 13 bases lining up with TRBD2. Germline V lookup: CDR1 MNHEY, CDR2 SMNVEV (reference sequence). The CDR3 consists of 16 residues. Trimming at V came to 5 bases and at J to 2 bases, leaving 3 bases not matched to a gene. CDR3 sequence (DNA): TGTGCCAGCAGTACCGGGACTAGCGGGACCTACAATGAGCAGTTCTTC. It encodes CASSTGTSGTYNEQFF.

J is TRBJ2-7 and V is TRBV6-5; D ambiguous. Trimming shortened V by 6 bases and J by 2 bases, and 17 bases separated the two germline ends. CDR3 length equals 15 residues. Germline CDR1 reads MNHEY; CDR2 reads SVGAGI. The CDR3: CASSLTRFRTYEQYF. The CDR3 DNA reads as TGTGCCAGCAGCCTCACCCGTTTTAGGACCTACGAGCAGTACTTC.

The chain combines TRBV28 with TRBJ2-2, with 8 bases identical to TRBD2. Germline values: CDR1 MDHEN, CDR2 SYDVKM. The V gene end was trimmed by 5 bases and the J gene end by 6 bases; junction bases not matched to a gene: 5. The CDR3 runs 14 residues. CDR3 region: CASSTPGGAGELFF. DNA of the CDR3: TGTGCCAGCAGTACCCCGGGGGGGGCCGGGGAGCTGTTTTTT.

V usage is TRBV24-1 and J usage is TRBJ2-3, with D unresolved. Trimming left V 0 bases short and J 0 bases short, with 6 bases between. This CDR3 has 15 residues. The germline CDR1 and CDR2 sequences are KGHDR and SFDVKD. CDR3 sequence (DNA): TGTGCCACCAGTGATTTGGGTGGGAGCACAGATACGCAGTATTTT. Its protein product is CATSDLGGSTDTQYF.

This clone was recorded once. The chain joins TRBV9 to TRBJ1-3; D is ambiguous. Trimming cost V 4 bases and J 0 bases, with 11 bases left between them. Germline V CDR1 and CDR2: SGDLS, YYNGEE. The CDR3 runs 15 residues. CDR3 protein: CASSSGLASGNTIYF. The CDR3 nucleotides read TGTGCCAGCAGCTCCGGGTTGGCCTCTGGAAACACCATATATTTT.

The gene calls are TRBV30 and TRBJ2-1; D uncertain. Trimming took off 7 bases at V and 10 bases at J, with 20 bases between the two ends. The CDR3 runs to 13 residues. Germline values: CDR1 GTSNPN, CDR2 SVGIG (reference sequence). As DNA, the CDR3 is TGTGCCTCATCCAAAAGGAGAATTGAGGAGCAGTTCTTC. Translation: CASSKRRIEEQFF.

The CDR3 spells CAWSDTGGSYEQYF. The DNA of the CDR3 is TGTGCCTGGAGTGATACAGGGGGGAGCTACGAGCAGTACTTC. The chain combines TRBV30 with TRBJ2-7; TRBD1 matches 8 bases. Unmatched junction bases numbered 5, after V lost 1 base and J lost 3 bases. Germline V gene lookup returns CDR1 GTSNPN and CDR2 SVGIG (reference sequence). The CDR3 sequence is 14 residues long.

The chain employs TRBV28 and TRBJ2-5; no reliable D call. This CDR3 has 16 amino acids. Trimming took off 5 bases at V and 3 bases at J, with 19 bases between the two ends. Germline V lookup: CDR1 MDHEN, CDR2 SYDVKM. The CDR3 bases are TGTGCCAGCAGTACCCATGGGGTGACAACCAAAGAGACCCAGTACTTC. Its protein product is CASSTHGVTTKETQYF.

This clone has a single count. The rearrangement links TRBV19 to TRBJ1-2; tentatively, D is TRBD1 (5 bases). Germline V gives CDR1 LNHDA, CDR2 SQIVND (reference sequence). The CDR3 is made up of 13 amino acids. Trimming cost V 2 bases and J 4 bases, with 8 bases left between them. CDR3 residues: CASSIQGGYGYTF. CDR3 coding DNA: TGTGCCAGTAGTATACAGGGCGGCTATGGCTACACCTTC.

The rearrangement links TRBV4-1 to TRBJ1-3; D possibly corresponds to TRBD1 (5 bases). The germline V gene encodes CDR1 MGHRA and CDR2 YSYEKL. Trimming left V 2 bases short and J 4 bases short, with 18 bases between. This CDR3 comprises 17 residues. The CDR3: CASSQPIRGPLGNTIYF. CDR3 sequence (DNA): TGCGCCAGCAGCCAACCTATCCGGGGCCCCCTGGGAAACACCATATATTTT.

Only one count was recorded for this clone. The chain links TRBV28 to TRBJ2-4; a possible D gene is TRBD1 (5 bases). Germline loops: CDR1 MDHEN, CDR2 SYDVKM. V lost 6 bases and J lost 9, with 18 bases in between. The CDR3 totals 14 residues. The DNA of the CDR3 is TGTGCCAGCAGGCTACCAGGGATCCAGGGCATTCAGTACTTC. Protein sequence: CASRLPGIQGIQYF.

In this sample, this clone turned up once. The chain carries TRBV20-1 and TRBJ1-1, with 7 nucleotides matching TRBD1. Germline CDR1 reads DFQATT; CDR2 reads SNEGSKA (reference sequence). The CDR3 spans 14 residues. V was pared by 3 bases and J by 1 base, with 5 bases of the junction left unmatched. CDR3 loop: CSASKGQTNTEAFF. CDR3 nucleotide sequence: TGCAGTGCTAGTAAGGGACAGACGAACACTGAAGCTTTCTTT.

J is TRBJ2-3 and V is TRBV7-8; 13 bases are a match to TRBD2. Germline V gene data show CDR1 as SGHVS and CDR2 as FQNEAQ. The CDR3 runs 16 residues. J gave up 2 bases and V 4 bases, and 3 bases lay outside the gene matches. The CDR3 DNA reads TGTGCCAGCAGCTACACTAGCGGGAGGGCCACAGATACGCAGTATTTT. This sequence encodes CASSYTSGRATDTQYF.

V and J are TRBV2 and TRBJ2-1; D unclear. CDR1 is SNHLY and CDR2 is FYNNEI in the germline V gene. Deletions cut 8 bases from V and 6 bases from J, with 14 bases between. CDR3 length: 13 residues. This CDR3 is CASLGTNLNEQFF. In nucleotides, the CDR3 is TGTGCCAGCCTAGGTACAAACCTCAATGAGCAGTTCTTC.

This chain joins TRBV7-2 and TRBJ2-1; TRBD2 aligns across 7 bases. The V segment lost 1 base and the J segment 7 bases; nucleotides outside the gene matches: 10. Looked up from germline, CDR1 is SGHTA and CDR2 is FQGNSA. The CDR3 spans 16 residues. CDR3 protein: CASSLGPASGQNEQFF. In nucleotides, the CDR3 is TGTGCCAGCAGCTTAGGTCCGGCTAGCGGCCAGAATGAGCAGTTCTTC.

CDR3: CATSRESGGLASLGYNEQFF. CDR3 nucleotides: TGTGCCACCAGCAGAGAGAGCGGGGGCTTGGCGTCACTGGGCTACAATGAGCAGTTCTTC. This rearrangement joins TRBV15 to TRBJ2-1; TRBD2 aligns across 8 bases. This CDR3 comprises 20 residues. Trimming took 0 bases from V and 3 from J; bases not matched to a gene: 16. Germline V CDR1 and CDR2: LNHNV, YYDKDF (reference sequence). The full variable domain, completed using reference TRBV15 and TRBJ2-1, is DAMVIQNPRYQVTQFGKPVTLSCSQTLNHNVMYWYQQKSSQAPKLLFHYYDKDFNNEADTPDNFQSRRPNTSFCFLDIRSPGLGDTAMYLCATSRESGGLASLGYNEQFFGPGTRLTVL.

This clone was picked up one time. The V call is TRBV5-6, the J call TRBJ1-1; 10 nucleotides align to TRBD1. Germline V gene sequence: CDR1 SGHDT, CDR2 YYEEEE. The V gene end was trimmed by 4 bases and the J gene end by 2 bases; junction bases not matched to a gene: 8. The length of the CDR3 is 16 residues. The CDR3 nucleotides are TGTGCCAGCAGCATGGACAGGGGGAGTTTAAACACTGAAGCTTTCTTT. The encoded protein is CASSMDRGSLNTEAFF.

This clone was observed a handful of times. The J gene is TRBJ1-6, the V gene TRBV2; D unresolved. Germline-derived CDR1 and CDR2 are SNHLY and FYNNEI. V was cut by 7 bases and J by 7 bases, with 23 bases left in between. The CDR3 spans 17 residues. CDR3 in DNA: TGTGCCAGCACTATAGATAGTGATCCCTCGGTAAATTCACCCCTCCACTTT. It encodes CASTIDSDPSVNSPLHF.

This chain connects TRBV28 to TRBJ1-1; TRBD1 matches at 11 bases. With V trimmed by 6 bases and J by 5 bases, 11 bases remained unmatched. The CDR3 is 16 amino acids. Germline V lookup: CDR1 MDHEN, CDR2 SYDVKM. In nucleotides, the CDR3 is TGTGCCAGCAGCGGGACAGGGGGTTCTTCAAGGACTGAAGCTTTCTTT. This translates into CASSGTGGSSRTEAFF.

CDR3 amino acids: CASSLGQNSYEQYF. The DNA of the CDR3 is TGTGCCAGCAGCCTCGGACAGAACTCCTACGAGCAGTACTTC. This rearrangement joins TRBV7-9 to TRBJ2-7, with D maybe TRBD1 (6 bases). Germline loops: CDR1 SEHNR, CDR2 FQNEAQ (reference sequence). This CDR3 is 14 amino acids long. V lost 5 bases, J lost 0 bases, and 11 bases lay in between.